What follows are 5 T cell receptor beta chains derived from one specimen sequenced in a study of vaccination and CD4 T cells after COVID-19. Once obtained from cultured CD4+ T cells, the DNA was sequenced using the Oncomine TCR Beta short-read assay. Each CDR3 protein is one row after TCRdb ran MiXCR on the PCR reads. The sample includes approximately 18,000 distinct CDR3 sequences, 40% to 50% seen only once; the top ten take roughly 21%. Time point described: late sampling 161 to 241 days after vaccination in a few convalescent patients. Regarding treatment: approximately 11-day PBMC culture with coronavirus spike peptide pools or control peptides (ViraFEST assay). Antigens for these TCRs are unknown. The specimen comprised CD4+ T cells from blood, cultured in vitro, sampled about 7 months after SARS-CoV-2 vaccination. The receptors here all came from a human donor who had recovered from COVID-19.

This clonotype was counted a few times. The chain's CDR3 is CASSSDRAEQFF. The CDR3, as DNA: TGTGCCAGCAGCTCAGACCGGGCCGAGCAGTTCTTC. V gene TRBV7-3 combines with J gene TRBJ2-1; D is ambiguous. Trimming pared 4 bases from V and 10 bases from J, leaving 11 bases between. The germline V gene has CDR1 SGHTA and CDR2 FQGTGA. The CDR3 has 12 amino acids.

CDR3 protein: CASSLAGSADTQYF. The CDR3 DNA follows: TGTGCCAGCAGCTTAGCTGGTAGCGCAGATACGCAGTATTTT. The chain uses TRBV7-2 and TRBJ2-3; D is perhaps TRBD2 (5 bases). Trimming took off 0 bases at V and 4 bases at J, with 8 bases between the two ends. Germline CDR1 reads SGHTA; CDR2 reads FQGNSA. The CDR3 length is 14 residues.

The rearrangement uses TRBV6-5 and TRBJ2-7; TRBD2 matches 11 bases. Germline trimming cut 4 bases from V and 3 bases from J; bases unmatched to any gene: 2. This CDR3 region has 14 residues. Germline V CDR1 and CDR2: MNHEY, SVGAGI. The CDR3 DNA is TGTGCCAGCAGTTTTCTAGCGGGAGGCTACGAGCAGTACTTC. Protein: CASSFLAGGYEQYF.

The genes are TRBV7-3 and TRBJ2-1; weak D call: TRBD2 (6 bases). V lost 5 bases to trimming and J lost 0 bases, with 14 bases between them. From germline, CDR1 is SGHTA and CDR2 FQGTGA. This CDR3 is 16 amino acids long. CDR3 region: CASSPRAGSSYNEQFF. The DNA for the CDR3 is TGTGCCAGCAGCCCCAGAGCGGGTAGCTCCTACAATGAGCAGTTCTTC.

The V gene is TRBV27, the J gene TRBJ2-7, with TRBD2 matching over 8 bases. V dropped 6 bases and J dropped 6; count of bases not matched to a gene: 7. CDR3 length equals 13 residues. Germline values: CDR1 MNHEY, CDR2 SMNVEV (reference sequence). The CDR3 is CASSLGTSGEQYF. CDR3 DNA sequence: TGTGCCAGCAGCCTTGGGACTAGTGGCGAGCAGTACTTC.